Below are 20 T cell receptor beta chains sequenced from a single sample in a study of blood T cells in healthy people across ages. Alongside a J-beta primer mix, a sample-barcoded 5' primer served in a second PCR lasting about 7 to 11 cycles. TCRdb analysed the 5' RACE reads with MiXCR anew, one entry per CDR3 protein. Of hundreds of thousands of distinct CDR3 sequences in the sample, 45% to 55% were seen once. The sample taken for sequencing was blood. The source is an elderly man in good health.

The chain uses TRBV5-1 and TRBJ1-1; 9 bases fit TRBD1. The CDR3 has 15 residues. V shed 4 bases and J 1 base; nucleotides not matched to a gene: 5. Germline V CDR1 and CDR2: SGHRS, YFSETQ. CDR3 residues: CASSPLTGGNTEAFF. The CDR3 DNA reads TGCGCCAGCAGCCCATTGACAGGGGGGAACACTGAAGCTTTCTTT.

This clonotype was found many times. A much more abundant neighbour one base away suggests this may be a read error. The chain recombines TRBV6-5 with TRBJ2-5; 10 bases map to TRBD1. V trimming: 6 bases; J trimming: 11 bases; junction bases outside the gene matches: 12. The CDR3 runs 14 residues. The V gene's germline CDR1 is MNHEY and CDR2 SVGAGI. In DNA, the CDR3 is TGTGCCAGCAGACGCGACAGGGGGCGAAATGAGCAGTACTTC. Translated, it gives CASRRDRGRNEQYF.

This clonotype appeared a single time. The gene calls are TRBV7-9 and TRBJ2-3, with 12 bases matching TRBD2. CDR1 and CDR2 (germline): SEHNR, FQNEAQ (reference sequence). The CDR3 loop spans 16 amino acids. V gave up 5 bases and J gave up 3 bases; unmatched junction bases: 6. The CDR3 sequence: CASSPWTSGDTDTQYF. The CDR3 DNA follows: TGTGCCAGCAGCCCATGGACTAGCGGGGATACAGATACGCAGTATTTT.

The chain employs TRBV29-1 and TRBJ1-1, with D hard to call. V was pared by 4 bases and J by 2 bases, with 8 bases between. This CDR3 has 12 amino acids. CDR1 SQVTM and CDR2 ANQGSEA come from the germline V gene. CDR3 coding DNA: TGCAGCGTTGGGGTTACCAACACTGAAGCTTTCTTT. Translating it yields CSVGVTNTEAFF.

The rearrangement links TRBV12-3 or TRBV12-4 to TRBJ2-4, with D maybe TRBD1 (6 bases). The end of the DNA is better explained by TRBJ2-5, so the J call may be wrong. The CDR3 totals 14 residues. The CDR3 region is CASTPQGRRETQYF. CDR3 DNA sequence: TGTGCCAGCACACCCCAGGGGAGAAGGGAGACCCAGTACTTC.

The chain employs TRBV5-1 and TRBJ2-2, with no clear D. The CDR3 is 15 amino acids. The V end was cut by 1 base, the J end by 4 bases, with 11 bases between. Looked up from germline, CDR1 is SGHRS and CDR2 is YFSETQ. DNA of the CDR3: TGCGCCAGCAGCTTGAGGGCAGCTAGCACCGGGGAGCTGTTTTTT. Translating it yields CASSLRAASTGELFF. Full variable domain (remainder filled in from reference TRBV5-1 and TRBJ2-2): KAGVTQTPRYLIKTRGQQVTLSCSPISGHRSVSWYQQTPGQGLQFLFEYFSETQRNKGNFPGRFSGRQFSNSRSEMNVSTLELGDSALYLCASSLRAASTGELFFGEGSRLTVL.

V gene TRBV7-2 combines with J gene TRBJ1-1, with D possibly being TRBD1 (5 bases). V was shortened by 4 bases and J by 0 bases, with 12 bases between the two germline ends. Germline CDR1 and CDR2: SGHTA and FQGNSA. The CDR3 loop spans 15 amino acids. For the CDR3, the DNA is TGTGCCAGCAGCTCAGGGACGGTAATGAACACTGAAGCTTTCTTT. It codes for CASSSGTVMNTEAFF.

The sample holds a few counts of this clonotype. The V and J genes are TRBV6-1 and TRBJ2-1, with no clear D. The germline V gene has CDR1 MNHNS and CDR2 SASEGT. V was cut by 5 bases and J by 6 bases, with 8 bases left in between. This CDR3 contains 12 residues. The DNA for the CDR3 is TGTGCCAGCAGTCAAGATCGCAATGAGCAGTTCTTC. Protein: CASSQDRNEQFF.

The V and J genes are TRBV6-6 and TRBJ2-7; a weak D match, TRBD1 (6 bases). V shed 2 bases and J shed 3 bases, with 11 bases lying between them. There are 14 residues in the CDR3. Germline CDR1 is MNHNY and CDR2 is SVGAGI (reference sequence). This chain's CDR3 is CASSYGDINYEQYF. In DNA form, the CDR3 reads TGTGCCAGCAGTTACGGGGACATAAACTACGAGCAGTACTTC.

The DNA of the CDR3 is TGCGCCAGCAGCGCCTCACAGGGGTACCAAGAGACCCAGTACTTC. The encoded protein is CASSASQGYQETQYF. V usage is TRBV5-1 and J usage is TRBJ2-5; TRBD1 agrees at 7 bases. Germline-derived CDR1 and CDR2 are SGHRS and YFSETQ. Losses at the gene ends were 4 bases for V and 0 bases for J; bases not matched to a gene: 6. The CDR3 extends over 15 amino acids.

This chain links TRBV7-2 with TRBJ2-5, with D perhaps matching TRBD1 (5 bases). The DNA matches TRBJ2-7 better at its end, which makes the J call doubtful. This CDR3 is 15 amino acids long. CDR1 is SGHTA, CDR2 FQGNSA, per germline. This CDR3 reads CASSLDRTPAYEQYF. The CDR3 DNA sequence: TGTGCCAGCAGCTTAGATAGGACACCAGCCTACGAGCAGTACTTC.

The V call is TRBV10-3, the J call TRBJ2-3; 10 nucleotides agree with TRBD1. This CDR3 has 14 amino acids. V dropped 6 bases and J dropped 5; count of bases not matched to a gene: 5. Germline CDR1 and CDR2: ENHRY and SYGVKD. CDR3 DNA: TGTGCCATCAGGGCGACAGGGGGCAAAGATACGCAGTATTTT. Translation: CAIRATGGKDTQYF.

In the case of this clonotype: An end of the junction does not agree with germline; a read error may underlie this. The V call is TRBV11-2, the J call TRBJ2-5; D ambiguous. CDR1 is SGHAT, CDR2 FQNNGV, per germline. The CDR3 totals 16 residues. This CDR3 reads CASSLHRLSNKETRYF. For the CDR3, the DNA is TGTGCCAGCAGCCTTCACCGACTCTCGAATAAAGAGACCCGGTACTTC. Drawing the rest from reference TRBV11-2 and TRBJ2-5, the complete variable domain is EAGVAQSPRYKIIEKRQSVAFWCNPISGHATLYWYQQILGQGPKLLIQFQNNGVVDDSQLPKDRFSAERLKGVDSTLKIQPAKLEDSAVYLCASSLHRLSNKETRYFGPGTRLLVL.

The rearrangement uses TRBV4-1 and TRBJ1-1; weak D call: TRBD1 (5 bases). V lost 4 bases to trimming and J lost 6 bases, with 15 bases between them. From germline, CDR1 is MGHRA and CDR2 YSYEKL. CDR3 size: 14 residues. Here the CDR3 DNA reads TGCGCCAGCAGCCCTGGAGGGGACGGGGCTGAAGCTTTCTTT. It specifies CASSPGGDGAEAFF.

V is TRBV20-1 and J is TRBJ2-5; 8 bases map to TRBD2. The J call is doubtful: the DNA matches TRBJ2-7 better. CDR1 is DFQATT, CDR2 SNEGSKA, per germline (reference sequence). This CDR3 region has 13 residues. The CDR3: CSAREISGNEQYF. The CDR3 DNA sequence: TGCAGTGCTAGAGAGATTAGCGGGAACGAGCAGTACTTC.

This clonotype has only a few counts. This chain joins TRBV28 and TRBJ2-7, with TRBD1 matching 9 bases. Per the germline V gene, CDR1 is MDHEN and CDR2 is SYDVKM. This CDR3 is built from 16 residues. Trimming cost V 6 bases and J 0 bases; bases outside gene matches: 9. DNA for the CDR3: TGTGCCAGCAGGGGGGGTGGGACAGGGCGCTCCTACGAGCAGTACTTC. Translating gives CASRGGGTGRSYEQYF.

This chain joins TRBV20-1 and TRBJ2-5, with D hard to call. CDR3 length: 16 residues. Trimming cost V 1 base and J 2 bases, with 17 bases left between them. Germline CDR1 and CDR2: DFQATT and SNEGSKA (reference sequence). The CDR3 is CSARAPTPITQETQYF. CDR3 DNA: TGCAGTGCTAGAGCACCTACACCTATAACGCAAGAGACCCAGTACTTC.

The rearrangement joins TRBV28 to TRBJ2-1, with a weak D call TRBD2 (7 bases). Trimming stripped 6 bases from V and 0 bases from J, with 18 bases between. Germline V gives CDR1 MDHEN, CDR2 SYDVKM. The CDR3 is made up of 17 amino acids. CDR3 in amino acids: CASRGLQGVGSYNEQFF. CDR3 nucleotides: TGTGCCAGCAGGGGACTACAGGGAGTGGGCTCCTACAATGAGCAGTTCTTC.

The chain has TRBV20-1 and TRBJ2-1, with TRBD2 matching over 11 bases. Trimming at V came to 5 bases and at J to 7 bases, leaving 19 bases not matched to a gene. Per germline, CDR1 DFQATT and CDR2 SNEGSKA (reference sequence). This CDR3 has 18 residues. CDR3 sequence (DNA): TGCAGTGCTCCGACTAGCGGGATGGCGGGCGCTCAGGAGAATGAGCAGTTCTTC. This gives the protein CSAPTSGMAGAQENEQFF.

The genes are TRBV20-1 and TRBJ2-7; 8 bases fit TRBD1. CDR1 is DFQATT and CDR2 is SNEGSKA in the germline V gene (reference sequence). The CDR3 runs to 20 residues. Unmatched junction bases numbered 23, after V lost 4 bases and J lost 0 bases. The CDR3 reads CSATGGFGTARDVNSYEQYF. In DNA form, the CDR3 reads TGCAGTGCTACAGGGGGCTTCGGCACAGCGCGGGATGTCAACTCCTACGAGCAGTACTTC.